Listed below are T cell receptor beta chains from one sample, sequenced in a study of cytomegalovirus exposure and HLA in healthy donors. Produced via immunoSEQ multiplex PCR; TCRdb's table is partial and in-frame only. The sample shows 150,000 to 170,000 clones, around 80% of them seen only once. Sequencing used PBMCs. Source of these receptors: a man under 40 in good health and CMV-seropositive. CDR3s include the opening cysteine and the closing phenylalanine or tryptophan. Fields, in order: V gene, clone size, J gene, D gene, CDR3 length, CDR3 protein, CDR3 DNA. A D gene is named only where the DNA matches it firmly. The listing skips clone size in some rows; elsewhere it reads once, few, many or a size class.

TRBV27	.	TRBJ1-5	TRBD1	16	CASSPRDRGSRQPQHF	TGTGCCAGCAGTCCCCGGGACAGGGGGAGCAGGCAGCCCCAGCATTTT
TRBV7-2	.	TRBJ2-7	.	13	CASSLGGQYEQYF	TGTGCCAGCAGCTTAGGAGGGCAGTACGAGCAGTACTTC
TRBV6-5	.	TRBJ2-7	TRBD1	14	CASSTEDRPNEQYF	TGTGCCAGCAGTACAGAGGACAGGCCCAACGAGCAGTACTTC
TRBV11-3	.	TRBJ2-1	TRBD2	14	CASSQTSGNHEQFF	TGTGCCAGCAGTCAGACCAGCGGGAATCATGAGCAGTTCTTC
TRBV5-1	.	TRBJ2-1	.	15	CASSLNLAIYNEQFF	TGCGCCAGCAGCTTGAACCTAGCTATTTACAATGAGCAGTTCTTC
TRBV7-3	.	TRBJ2-1	TRBD2	15	CASSQGLASYNEQFF	TGTGCCAGCAGTCAGGGACTAGCGAGTTACAATGAGCAGTTCTTC
TRBV10-3	.	TRBJ1-2	TRBD1	13	CAISDGQGEGYTF	TGTGCCATCAGTGATGGGCAGGGGGAAGGCTACACCTTC
TRBV18	.	TRBJ1-1	TRBD1	19	CASSPVPGQGAIGNTEAFF	TGTGCCAGCTCACCAGTCCCGGGACAGGGGGCGATTGGGAACACTGAAGCTTTCTTT
TRBV5-8	few	TRBJ1-1	TRBD1	15	CASSPGQGTHTEAFF	TGTGCCAGCAGCCCTGGACAGGGGACGCACACTGAAGCTTTCTTT
TRBV5-1	.	TRBJ2-3	.	14	CASSLVAGTDTQYF	TGCGCCAGCAGCTTGGTGGCGGGGACAGATACGCAGTATTTT
TRBV9	.	TRBJ2-7	.	13	CASSPSRGSEQYF	TGTGCCAGCAGCCCCTCGCGCGGAAGCGAGCAGTACTTC
TRBV5-1	.	TRBJ1-3	TRBD1	13	CASSLTGGDTIYF	TGCGCCAGCAGCTTGACAGGGGGCGACACCATATATTTT
TRBV5-4	.	TRBJ2-3	.	14	CASSLVADTDTQYF	TGTGCCAGCAGCTTGGTGGCAGACACAGATACGCAGTATTTT
TRBV6-6	few	TRBJ2-3	TRBD2	16	CASKPISGGLLDTQYF	TGTGCCAGCAAACCGATATCGGGAGGACTCTTAGATACGCAGTATTTT
TRBV7-2	.	TRBJ2-7	TRBD2	18	CASSLAVVSGTTSYEQYF	TGTGCCAGCAGCTTAGCGGTGGTCAGCGGGACTACCTCCTACGAGCAGTACTTC
TRBV18	.	TRBJ1-5	TRBD1	14	CASSGTGYNQPQHF	TGTGCCAGCTCAGGGACAGGGTACAATCAGCCCCAGCATTTT
TRBV19	.	TRBJ2-4	.	14	CASSISAAKNIQYF	TGTGCCAGTAGTATATCAGCGGCCAAAAACATTCAGTACTTC
TRBV19	few	TRBJ2-1	.	14	CASSFGPKDNEQFF	TGTGCCAGTAGTTTTGGGCCAAAAGACAATGAGCAGTTCTTC
TRBV9	.	TRBJ2-3	TRBD1	14	CASSVAGGADTQYF	TGTGCCAGCAGCGTCGCAGGGGGAGCAGATACGCAGTATTTT
TRBV28	.	TRBJ2-7	.	15	CASSAGVGSSYEQYF	TGTGCCAGCAGTGCTGGAGTCGGGAGCTCCTACGAGCAGTACTTC
TRBV6-6	few	TRBJ2-1	.	12	CASSILQNEQFF	TGTGCCAGCAGTATTCTTCAGAATGAGCAGTTCTTC
TRBV15	.	TRBJ1-5	TRBD1	15	CATSREGQGNQPQHF	TGTGCCACCAGCAGAGAAGGACAGGGCAATCAGCCCCAGCATTTT
TRBV7-9	.	TRBJ2-2	TRBD2	15	CASSPRGAGGRELFF	TGTGCCAGCAGCCCCCGAGGAGCGGGAGGCCGGGAGCTGTTTTTT
TRBV5-1	.	TRBJ2-5	TRBD2	14	CASQGLAGIETQYF	TGCGCCAGTCAGGGACTAGCGGGAATCGAGACCCAGTACTTC
TRBV27	.	TRBJ2-1	.	15	CACRTHPGDYNEQFF	TGTGCCTGCAGAACTCATCCGGGGGACTACAATGAGCAGTTCTTC
TRBV6-5	.	TRBJ2-1	.	14	CASSYDLASNEQFF	TGTGCCAGCAGTTACGACCTAGCGAGCAATGAGCAGTTCTTC
TRBV18	.	TRBJ2-2	.	15	CASSLQTGNTGELFF	TGTGCCAGCTCTCTCCAGACAGGGAACACCGGGGAGCTGTTTTTT